This T cell receptor beta chain was retrieved from a study of regulatory T cells in long-lasting Graves disease. This clonotype was counted ten times or more. Through Arm-PCR of CDR3 regions and iRepertoire HTBI primers, TCR beta libraries were built. Authors' methods: From all samples, identification returned 11 to 15 TRBJ and approximately 61 TRBV segments. One entry per CDR3 protein, called by TCRdb with MiXCR from the multiplex PCR reads. Here the V and J calls rest on TCRdb's processing, not on the authors' analysis. Found here are roughly 510,000 distinct CDR3 sequences, about 15% of them singletons; the top ten hold more than 10%. The CDR3 extends over 15 amino acids. CDR1 and CDR2 from the germline V gene are MNHNS and SASEGT. Unmatched junction bases numbered 4, after V lost 2 bases and J lost 3 bases. As for time point: newly diagnosed GD, antithyroid drugs for less than 3 months. From RNA extracted from PBMCs, the TCR library was made.

In addition, the sample was reused for a study of T cells in Graves' hyperthyroidism and ophthalmopathy. This second study says: Reasons for excluding patients were uncontrolled infection, other autoimmune disease, pregnancy or lactation. HTBI primers were employed in a first-round RT-PCR of the TCR CDR3.

V and J are TRBV6-1 and TRBJ2-5; 9 nucleotides line up with TRBD1. The sequence derives from a man aged 18 to 30 with Graves disease. The input for sequencing was peripheral blood mononuclear cells (PBMCs), taken at new diagnosis, from a patient treated with antithyroid drugs. CDR3 coding DNA: TGTGCCAGCAGTGAACCCGGGACAGGGAAAGAGACCCAGTACTTC. Its protein is CASSEPGTGKETQYF.